Detailed here is one T cell receptor (beta chain). This entry comes from a study of T cell changes during pregnancy in multiple sclerosis. Method: immunoSEQ multiplex PCR; TCRdb's copy keeps in-frame clones and lacks some. This sample has around 66,000 clones, with 91% found just once. With 5 bases clipped from V and 5 bases from J, the junction kept 6 bases outside the gene matches. The germline CDR1 and CDR2 sequences are SEHNR and FQNEAQ (reference sequence). This CDR3 is 15 amino acids long. The sequencing used peripheral blood, collected after pregnancy. The receptor was derived from a female donor in good health, enrolled as a control in a pregnancy study. The rearrangement links TRBV7-9 to TRBJ2-1; 10 bases align to TRBD2. CDR3 DNA sequence: TGTGCCAGCAGCCCCACTAGCGGGGCCCACAATGAGCAGTTCTTC. Translation gives CASSPTSGAHNEQFF.